This is a list of T cell receptor beta chains from one sample in a study of neurological immune-mediated disorders. TCRdb fed the 5' RACE reads into MiXCR, producing one record per CDR3 protein. Of around 16,000 distinct CDR3 sequences in the sample, roughly 14% were seen once. The sequenced material came from PBMCs. These receptors were taken from a man aged 55 to 70 with HTLV-1-associated myelopathy (HAM/TSP). Each CDR3 is given with its conserved first and last residue. A D gene is named only where the DNA matches it firmly. Clone sizes are shown as once, few, many, or a class for an expanded clone.

size: many; J: TRBJ2-1; D: TRBD2; V: TRBV19; CDR3: CASSSLAGGPNEQFF; DNA: TGTGCCAGTAGTAGCTTAGCGGGGGGGCCCAATGAGCAGTTCTTC
size: many; J: TRBJ1-1; D: -; V: TRBV5-5; CDR3: CASSLTTEAGWAFF; DNA: TGTGCCAGCAGCCTCACCACCGAGGCAGGGTGGGCTTTCTTT
size: many; J: TRBJ2-2; D: -; V: TRBV6-5; CDR3: CASSYSQITGELFF; DNA: TGTGCCAGCAGTTACTCACAGATCACCGGGGAGCTGTTTTTT
size: many; J: TRBJ1-6; D: -; V: TRBV28; CDR3: CASSLGTTGSPLHF; DNA: TGTGCCAGCAGTTTAGGAACAACAGGTTCACCCCTCCACTTT
size: medium-sized; J: TRBJ2-2; D: -; V: TRBV7-2; CDR3: CASSLVRQDTGELFF; DNA: TGTGCCAGCAGCTTAGTTAGGCAGGACACCGGGGAGCTGTTTTTT
size: many; J: TRBJ2-1; D: TRBD2; V: TRBV18; CDR3: CASSPREGKQFF; DNA: TGTGCCAGCTCACCAAGGGAGGGCAAGCAGTTCTTC
size: many; J: TRBJ1-3; D: -; V: TRBV5-5; CDR3: CASSLADSGNTIYF; DNA: TGTGCCAGCAGCCTAGCCGATTCTGGAAACACCATATATTTT
size: many; J: TRBJ2-7; D: TRBD2; V: TRBV6-5; CDR3: CASRKRGPGNEQYF; DNA: TGTGCCAGCAGAAAGCGGGGGCCAGGGAACGAGCAGTACTTC
size: many; J: TRBJ2-5; D: TRBD1; V: TRBV7-3; CDR3: CASSLTGGQETQYF; DNA: TGTGCCAGCAGTTTGACAGGGGGCCAAGAGACCCAGTACTTC
size: many; J: TRBJ1-1; D: -; V: TRBV5-1; CDR3: CASSSFSGTEAFF; DNA: TGCGCCAGCAGCTCCTTTTCAGGCACTGAAGCTTTCTTT
size: many; J: TRBJ2-2; D: -; V: TRBV12-3/TRBV12-4; CDR3: CASSLVAGRTGELFF; DNA: TGTGCCAGCAGTTTGGTGGCAGGGAGGACCGGGGAGCTGTTTTTT
size: many; J: TRBJ1-5; D: -; V: TRBV7-8; CDR3: CASRRNSGPGAAGGNQPQHF; DNA: TGTGCCAGCAGACGCAACTCCGGGCCAGGGGCCGCGGGGGGCAATCAGCCCCAGCATTTT
size: medium-sized; J: TRBJ2-1; D: TRBD2; V: TRBV4-2; CDR3: CASSPSIGTSGHEQFF; DNA: TGTGCCAGCAGTCCCTCTATAGGGACTAGCGGCCATGAGCAGTTCTTC
size: medium-sized; J: TRBJ1-1; D: -; V: TRBV11-2; CDR3: CASNPDGGRTEAFF; DNA: TGTGCCAGCAACCCGGACGGGGGGCGGACTGAAGCTTTCTTT
size: many; J: TRBJ2-7; D: TRBD2; V: TRBV7-2; CDR3: CASSRTSAGEQYF; DNA: TGTGCCAGCAGCCGTACTAGCGCGGGCGAGCAGTACTTC
size: many; J: TRBJ1-2; D: -; V: TRBV7-8; CDR3: CASSLAGASYGYTF; DNA: TGTGCCAGCAGCTTAGCGGGGGCCTCCTATGGCTACACCTTC
size: few; J: TRBJ1-2; D: TRBD1; V: TRBV9; CDR3: CASSVDPVTGLDYGYTF; DNA: TGTGCCAGCAGCGTAGATCCGGTGACAGGGTTGGACTATGGCTACACCTTC